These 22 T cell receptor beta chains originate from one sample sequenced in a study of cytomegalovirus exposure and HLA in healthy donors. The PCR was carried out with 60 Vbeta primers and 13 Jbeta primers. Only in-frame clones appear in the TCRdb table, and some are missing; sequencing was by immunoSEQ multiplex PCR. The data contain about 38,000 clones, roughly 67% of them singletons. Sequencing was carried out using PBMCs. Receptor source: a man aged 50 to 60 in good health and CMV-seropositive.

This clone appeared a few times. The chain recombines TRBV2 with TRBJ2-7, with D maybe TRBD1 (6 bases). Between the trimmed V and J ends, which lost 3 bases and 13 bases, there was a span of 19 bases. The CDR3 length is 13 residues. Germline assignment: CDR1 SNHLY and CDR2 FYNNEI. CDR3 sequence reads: CASSDIVRGTRYF. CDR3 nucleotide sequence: TGTGCCAGCAGTGATATTGTCAGGGGAACGAGATACTTC.

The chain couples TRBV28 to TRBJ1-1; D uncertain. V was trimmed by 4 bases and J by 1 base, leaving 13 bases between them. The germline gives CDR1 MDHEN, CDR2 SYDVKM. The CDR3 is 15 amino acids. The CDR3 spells CASSSPTARNTEAFF. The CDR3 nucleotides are TGTGCCAGCAGTTCCCCGACGGCTAGGAACACTGAAGCTTTCTTT.

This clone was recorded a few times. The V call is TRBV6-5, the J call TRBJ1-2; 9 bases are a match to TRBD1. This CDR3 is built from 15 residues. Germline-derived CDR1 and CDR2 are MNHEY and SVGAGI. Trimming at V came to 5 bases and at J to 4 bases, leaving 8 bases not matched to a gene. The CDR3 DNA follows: TGTGCCAGCAGTACTCGGACAGGGGAATCCTATGGCTACACCTTC. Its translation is CASSTRTGESYGYTF.

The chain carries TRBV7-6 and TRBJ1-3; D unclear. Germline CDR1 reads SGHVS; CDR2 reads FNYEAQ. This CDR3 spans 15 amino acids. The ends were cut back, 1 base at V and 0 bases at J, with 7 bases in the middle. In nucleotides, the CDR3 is TGTGCCAGCAGCTTAGACTGGAGCTCTGGAAACACCATATATTTT. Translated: CASSLDWSSGNTIYF.

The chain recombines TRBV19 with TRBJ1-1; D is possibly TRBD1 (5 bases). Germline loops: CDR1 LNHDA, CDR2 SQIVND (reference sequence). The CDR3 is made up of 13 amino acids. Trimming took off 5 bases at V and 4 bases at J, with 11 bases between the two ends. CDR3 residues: CASSSRVGTEAFF. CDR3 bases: TGTGCCAGTAGTTCCAGGGTTGGCACTGAAGCTTTCTTT. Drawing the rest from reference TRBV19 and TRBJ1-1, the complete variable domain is DGGITQSPKYLFRKEGQNVTLSCEQNLNHDAMYWYRQDPGQGLRLIYYSQIVNDFQKGDIAEGYSVSREKKESFPLTVTSAQKNPTAFYLCASSSRVGTEAFFGQGTRLTVV.

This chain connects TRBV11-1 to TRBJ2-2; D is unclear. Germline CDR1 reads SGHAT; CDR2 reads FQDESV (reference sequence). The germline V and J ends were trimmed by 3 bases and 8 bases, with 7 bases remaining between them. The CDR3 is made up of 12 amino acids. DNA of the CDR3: TGTGCCAGCAGCTTCGAGGCAGGGGAGCTGTTTTTT. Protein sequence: CASSFEAGELFF.

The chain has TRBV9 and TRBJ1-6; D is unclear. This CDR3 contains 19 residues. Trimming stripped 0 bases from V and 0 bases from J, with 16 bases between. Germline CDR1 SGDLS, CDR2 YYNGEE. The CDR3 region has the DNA TGTGCCAGCAGCGTAGGGGCCAACCCGCCAGGCTCCTATAATTCACCCCTCCACTTT. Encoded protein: CASSVGANPPGSYNSPLHF.

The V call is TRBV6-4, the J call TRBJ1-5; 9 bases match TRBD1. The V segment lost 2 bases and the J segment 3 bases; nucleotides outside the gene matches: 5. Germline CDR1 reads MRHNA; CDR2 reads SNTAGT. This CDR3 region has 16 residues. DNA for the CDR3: TGTGCCAGCAGTGACAGGACAGGGGAGGCCAATCAGCCCCAGCATTTT. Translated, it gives CASSDRTGEANQPQHF.

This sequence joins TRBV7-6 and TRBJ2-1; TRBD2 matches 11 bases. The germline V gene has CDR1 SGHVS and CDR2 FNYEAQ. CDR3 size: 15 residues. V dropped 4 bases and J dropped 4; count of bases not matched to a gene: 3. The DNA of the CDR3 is TGTGCCAGCAGCTCGATAGCGGGGGGGTACAATGAGCAGTTCTTC. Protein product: CASSSIAGGYNEQFF. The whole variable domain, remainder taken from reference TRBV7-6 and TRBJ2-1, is GAGVSQSPRYKVTKRGQDVALRCDPISGHVSLYWYRQALGQGPEFLTYFNYEAQQDKSGLPNDRFSAERPEGSISTLTIQRTEQRDSAMYRCASSSIAGGYNEQFFGPGTRLTVL.

The CDR3 spells CATSRDRKKNTEAFF. As DNA, the CDR3 is TGTGCCACCAGCAGAGATAGAAAGAAGAACACTGAAGCTTTCTTT. The chain employs TRBV15 and TRBJ1-1, with D unclear. Germline V gene sequence: CDR1 LNHNV, CDR2 YYDKDF (reference sequence). The CDR3 consists of 15 residues. Trimming cost V 0 bases and J 1 base, with 9 bases left between them.

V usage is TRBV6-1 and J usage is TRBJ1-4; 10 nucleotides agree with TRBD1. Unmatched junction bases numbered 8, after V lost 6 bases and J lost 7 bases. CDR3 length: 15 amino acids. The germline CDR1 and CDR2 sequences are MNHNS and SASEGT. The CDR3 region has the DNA TGTGCCAGCAGGAGGACAGGGGGTTTTAGTGAAAAACTGTTTTTT. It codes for CASRRTGGFSEKLFF.

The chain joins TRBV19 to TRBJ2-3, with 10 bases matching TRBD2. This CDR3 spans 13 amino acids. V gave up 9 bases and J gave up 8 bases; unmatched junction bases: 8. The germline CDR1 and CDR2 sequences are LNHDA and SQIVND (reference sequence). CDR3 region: CASEGLASGTQYF. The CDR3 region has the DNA TGTGCCAGCGAGGGACTAGCGTCTGGTACGCAGTATTTT. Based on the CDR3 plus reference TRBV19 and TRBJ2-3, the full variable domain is DGGITQSPKYLFRKEGQNVTLSCEQNLNHDAMYWYRQDPGQGLRLIYYSQIVNDFQKGDIAEGYSVSREKKESFPLTVTSAQKNPTAFYLCASEGLASGTQYFGPGTRLTVL.

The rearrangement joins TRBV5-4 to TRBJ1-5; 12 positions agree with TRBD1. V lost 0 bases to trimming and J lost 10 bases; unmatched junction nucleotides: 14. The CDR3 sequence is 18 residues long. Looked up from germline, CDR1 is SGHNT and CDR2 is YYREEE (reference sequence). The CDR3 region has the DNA TGTGCCAGCAGCTTGGGACCGGGACAGGGGGCGTCCCCCCAACCCCAGCATTTT. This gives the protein CASSLGPGQGASPQPQHF.

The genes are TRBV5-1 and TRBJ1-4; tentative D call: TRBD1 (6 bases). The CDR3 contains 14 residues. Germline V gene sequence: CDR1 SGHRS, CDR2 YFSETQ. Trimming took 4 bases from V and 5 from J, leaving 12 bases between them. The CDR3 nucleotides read TGCGCCAGCAGCCTGACAGGATCCAATGAAAAACTGTTTTTT. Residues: CASSLTGSNEKLFF.

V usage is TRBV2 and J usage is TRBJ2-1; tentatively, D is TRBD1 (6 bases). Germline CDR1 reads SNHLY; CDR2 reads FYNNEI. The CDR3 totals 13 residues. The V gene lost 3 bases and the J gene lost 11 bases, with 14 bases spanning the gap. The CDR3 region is CASSDDDRSKQFF. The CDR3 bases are TGTGCCAGCAGTGACGATGACAGGTCCAAGCAGTTCTTC.

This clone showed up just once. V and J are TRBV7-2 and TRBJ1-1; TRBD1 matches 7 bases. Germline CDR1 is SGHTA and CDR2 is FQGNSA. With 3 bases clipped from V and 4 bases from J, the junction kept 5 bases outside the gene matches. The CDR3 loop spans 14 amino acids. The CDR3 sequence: CASSFRGLSTEAFF. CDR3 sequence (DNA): TGTGCCAGCAGCTTTAGGGGGCTTTCCACTGAAGCTTTCTTT.

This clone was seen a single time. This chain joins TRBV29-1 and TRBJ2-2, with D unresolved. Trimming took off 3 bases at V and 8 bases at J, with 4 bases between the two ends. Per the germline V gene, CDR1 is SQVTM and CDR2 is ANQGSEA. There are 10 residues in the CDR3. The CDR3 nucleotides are TGCAGCGTTGATGTAGGGGAGCTGTTTTTT. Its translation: CSVDVGELFF.

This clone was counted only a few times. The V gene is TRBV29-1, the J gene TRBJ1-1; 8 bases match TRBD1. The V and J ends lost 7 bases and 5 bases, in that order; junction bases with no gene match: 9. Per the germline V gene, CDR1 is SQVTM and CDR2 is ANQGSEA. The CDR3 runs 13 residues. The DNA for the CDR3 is TGCAGCGGGCAGACAGGGGATGGGACTGAAGCTTTCTTT. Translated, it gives CSGQTGDGTEAFF.

In DNA form, the CDR3 reads TGTGCCAGCGGGGGAGGGAATTTAGGCACAGATACGCAGTATTTT. Protein sequence: CASGGGNLGTDTQYF. The chain combines TRBV7-2 with TRBJ2-3, with 7 bases fitting TRBD2. Germline V gene lookup returns CDR1 SGHTA and CDR2 FQGNSA. The CDR3 loop spans 15 amino acids. Unmatched junction bases numbered 9, after V lost 8 bases and J lost 1 base.

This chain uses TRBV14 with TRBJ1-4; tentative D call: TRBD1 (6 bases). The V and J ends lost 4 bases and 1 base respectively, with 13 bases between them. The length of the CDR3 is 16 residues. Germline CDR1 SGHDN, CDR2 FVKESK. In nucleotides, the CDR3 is TGTGCCAGCAGCCTCCCCGGGACACAAACTAATGAAAAACTGTTTTTT. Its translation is CASSLPGTQTNEKLFF.

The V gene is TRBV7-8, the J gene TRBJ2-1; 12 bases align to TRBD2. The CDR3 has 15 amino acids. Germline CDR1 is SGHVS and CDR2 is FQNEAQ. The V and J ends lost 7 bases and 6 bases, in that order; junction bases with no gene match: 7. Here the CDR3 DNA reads TGTGCCAGCATCCCTAGCGGGGGGGCACGCAATGAGCAGTTCTTC. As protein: CASIPSGGARNEQFF.

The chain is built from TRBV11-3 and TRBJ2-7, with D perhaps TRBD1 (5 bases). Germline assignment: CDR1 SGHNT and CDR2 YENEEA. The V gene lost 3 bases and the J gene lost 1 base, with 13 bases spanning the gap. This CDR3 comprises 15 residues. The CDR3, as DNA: TGTGCCAGCAGCTTGGGCCACGACAGTTCCTACGAGCAGTACTTC. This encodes CASSLGHDSSYEQYF.